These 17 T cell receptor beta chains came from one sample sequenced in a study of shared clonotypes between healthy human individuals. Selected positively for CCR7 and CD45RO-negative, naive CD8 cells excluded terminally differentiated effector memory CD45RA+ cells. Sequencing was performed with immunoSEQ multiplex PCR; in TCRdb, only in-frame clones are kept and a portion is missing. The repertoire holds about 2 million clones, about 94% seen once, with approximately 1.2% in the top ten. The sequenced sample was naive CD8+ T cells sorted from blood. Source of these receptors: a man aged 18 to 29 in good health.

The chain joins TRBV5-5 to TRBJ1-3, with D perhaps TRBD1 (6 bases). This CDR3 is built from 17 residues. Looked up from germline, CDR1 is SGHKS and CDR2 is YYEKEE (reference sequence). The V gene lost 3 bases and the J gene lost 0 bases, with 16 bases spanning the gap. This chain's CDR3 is CASSYERTAASGNTIYF. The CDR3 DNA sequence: TGTGCCAGCAGCTACGAACGGACAGCGGCCTCTGGAAACACCATATATTTT.

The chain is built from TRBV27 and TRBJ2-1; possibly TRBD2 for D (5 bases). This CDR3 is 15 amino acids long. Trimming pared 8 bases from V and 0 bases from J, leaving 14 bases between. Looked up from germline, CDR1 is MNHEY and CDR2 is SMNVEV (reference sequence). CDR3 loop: CASRRLGSSYNEQFF. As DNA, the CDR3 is TGTGCCAGCCGTAGGCTGGGGAGCTCCTACAATGAGCAGTTCTTC.

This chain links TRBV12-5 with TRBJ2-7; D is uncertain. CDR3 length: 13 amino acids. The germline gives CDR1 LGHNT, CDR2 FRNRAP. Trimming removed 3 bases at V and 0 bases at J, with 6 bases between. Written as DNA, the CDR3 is TGTGCTAGTGGTTTAACGGTCTCCTACGAGCAGTACTTC. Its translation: CASGLTVSYEQYF.

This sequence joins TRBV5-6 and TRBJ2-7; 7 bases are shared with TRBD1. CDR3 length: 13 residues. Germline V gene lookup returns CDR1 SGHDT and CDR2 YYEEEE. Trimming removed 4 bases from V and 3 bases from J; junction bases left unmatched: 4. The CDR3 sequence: CASSLWTGYEQYF. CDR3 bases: TGTGCCAGCAGCCTATGGACAGGCTACGAGCAGTACTTC.

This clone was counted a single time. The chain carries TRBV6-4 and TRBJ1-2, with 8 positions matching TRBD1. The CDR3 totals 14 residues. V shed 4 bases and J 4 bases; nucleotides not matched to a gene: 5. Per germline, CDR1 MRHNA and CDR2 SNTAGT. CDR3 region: CASSATGGSYGYTF. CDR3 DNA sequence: TGTGCCAGCAGTGCCACAGGGGGTAGCTATGGCTACACCTTC.

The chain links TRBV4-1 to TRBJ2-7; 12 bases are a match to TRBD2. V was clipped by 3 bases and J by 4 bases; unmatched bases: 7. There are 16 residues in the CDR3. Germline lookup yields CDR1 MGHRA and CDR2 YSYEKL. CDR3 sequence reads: CASSHRASGGAYEQYF. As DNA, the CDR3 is TGCGCCAGCAGCCATCGCGCTAGCGGGGGGGCGTACGAGCAGTACTTC.

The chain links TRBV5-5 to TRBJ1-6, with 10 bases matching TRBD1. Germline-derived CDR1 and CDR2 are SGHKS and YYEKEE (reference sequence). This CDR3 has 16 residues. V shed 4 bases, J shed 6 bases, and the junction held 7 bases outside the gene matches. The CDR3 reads CASSLHRDRGNSPLHF. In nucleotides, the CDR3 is TGTGCCAGCAGCCTCCACCGGGACAGGGGTAATTCACCCCTCCACTTT.

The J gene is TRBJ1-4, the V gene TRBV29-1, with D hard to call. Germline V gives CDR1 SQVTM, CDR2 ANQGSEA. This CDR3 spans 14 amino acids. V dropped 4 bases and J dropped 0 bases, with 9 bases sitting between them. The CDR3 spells CSVAQSPTNEKLFF. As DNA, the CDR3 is TGCAGCGTTGCCCAGTCTCCAACTAATGAAAAACTGTTTTTT.

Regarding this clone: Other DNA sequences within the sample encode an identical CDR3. The CDR3 spells CASSESWGYEQYF. CDR3 bases: TGCGCCAGCAGTGAGTCATGGGGATACGAGCAGTACTTC. The V and J genes are TRBV10-1 and TRBJ2-7, with unresolved D. This CDR3 has 13 residues. Trimming pared 0 bases from V and 4 bases from J, leaving 7 bases between. CDR1 WNHNN and CDR2 SYGVQD come from the germline V gene (reference sequence).

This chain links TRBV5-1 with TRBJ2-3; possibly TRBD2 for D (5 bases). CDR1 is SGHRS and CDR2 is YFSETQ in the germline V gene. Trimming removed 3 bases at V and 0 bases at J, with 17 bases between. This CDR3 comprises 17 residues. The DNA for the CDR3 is TGCGCCAGCAGCTCCGGAATTAGCGCGATGAGCACAGATACGCAGTATTTT. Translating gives CASSSGISAMSTDTQYF.

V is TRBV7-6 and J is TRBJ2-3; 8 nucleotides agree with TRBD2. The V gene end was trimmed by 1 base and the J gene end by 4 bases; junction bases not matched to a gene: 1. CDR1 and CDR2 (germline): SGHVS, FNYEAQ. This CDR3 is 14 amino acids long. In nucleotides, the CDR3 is TGTGCCAGCAGCTTAGGGACTAGCCCAGATACGCAGTATTTT. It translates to CASSLGTSPDTQYF.

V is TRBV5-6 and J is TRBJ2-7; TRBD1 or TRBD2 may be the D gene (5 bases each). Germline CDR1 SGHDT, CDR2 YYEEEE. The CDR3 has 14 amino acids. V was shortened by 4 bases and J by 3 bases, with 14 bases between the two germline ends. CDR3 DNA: TGTGCCAGCAGCGAGGGAAATCAGGGCTACGAGCAGTACTTC. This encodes CASSEGNQGYEQYF. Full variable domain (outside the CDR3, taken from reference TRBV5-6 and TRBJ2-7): DAGVTQSPTHLIKTRGQQVTLRCSPKSGHDTVSWYQQALGQGPQFIFQYYEEEERQRGNFPDRFSGHQFPNYSSELNVNALLLGDSALYLCASSEGNQGYEQYFGPGTRLTVT.

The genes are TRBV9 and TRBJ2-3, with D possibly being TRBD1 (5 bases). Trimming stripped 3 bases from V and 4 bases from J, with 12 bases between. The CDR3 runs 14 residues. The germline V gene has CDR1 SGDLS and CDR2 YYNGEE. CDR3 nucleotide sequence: TGTGCCAGCAGCGGCACGCTAGGGGCAGATACGCAGTATTTT. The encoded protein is CASSGTLGADTQYF.

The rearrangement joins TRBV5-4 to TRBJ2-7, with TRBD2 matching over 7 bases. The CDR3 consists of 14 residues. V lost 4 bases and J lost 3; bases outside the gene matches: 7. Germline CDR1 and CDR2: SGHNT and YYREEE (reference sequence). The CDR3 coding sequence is TGTGCCAGCAGCATGGGGGGGGATTACTACGAGCAGTACTTC. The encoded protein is CASSMGGDYYEQYF. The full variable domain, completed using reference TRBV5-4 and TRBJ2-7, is ETGVTQSPTHLIKTRGQQVTLRCSSQSGHNTVSWYQQALGQGPQFIFQYYREEENGRGNFPPRFSGLQFPNYSSELNVNALELDDSALYLCASSMGGDYYEQYFGPGTRLTVT.

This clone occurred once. For the CDR3, the DNA is TGTGCCATCAGTGACGTTGGGACTAGCGGGGGAGGCTACAATGAGCAGTTCTTC. Its protein product is CAISDVGTSGGGYNEQFF. The chain recombines TRBV10-3 with TRBJ2-1, with TRBD2 matching over 14 bases. CDR3 size: 18 residues. From germline, CDR1 is ENHRY and CDR2 SYGVKD. The ends lost 3 bases at V and 3 bases at J; junction bases unmatched: 7.

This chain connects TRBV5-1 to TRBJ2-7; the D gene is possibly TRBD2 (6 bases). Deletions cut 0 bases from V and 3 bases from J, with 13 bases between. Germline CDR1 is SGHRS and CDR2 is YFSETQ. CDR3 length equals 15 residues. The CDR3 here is CASSLAVAEFYEQYF. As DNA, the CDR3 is TGCGCCAGCAGCTTGGCGGTAGCGGAATTCTACGAGCAGTACTTC. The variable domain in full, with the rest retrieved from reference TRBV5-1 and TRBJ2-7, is KAGVTQTPRYLIKTRGQQVTLSCSPISGHRSVSWYQQTPGQGLQFLFEYFSETQRNKGNFPGRFSGRQFSNSRSEMNVSTLELGDSALYLCASSLAVAEFYEQYFGPGTRLTVT.

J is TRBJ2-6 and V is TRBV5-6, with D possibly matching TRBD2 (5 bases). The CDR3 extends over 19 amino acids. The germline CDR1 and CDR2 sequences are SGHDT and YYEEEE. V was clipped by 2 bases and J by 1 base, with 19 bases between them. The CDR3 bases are TGTGCCAGCAGCTTATACGGGGAAATAACTCTGTCTGGGGCCAACGTCCTGACTTTC. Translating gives CASSLYGEITLSGANVLTF.